A single sample is the source of the 11 T cell receptor beta chains below, sequenced in a study of shared clonotypes between healthy human individuals. The data were produced by immunoSEQ multiplex PCR, yet TCRdb's version contains in-frame clones alone and is incomplete. Among millions of clones listed, more than 80% were seen once. Sequenced input: naive CD4+ T cells sorted from blood. Subset: CD45RA+ positively selected. The receptors stem from a young man in good health.

Comments on this clone: Other DNA sequences in this specimen translate into the identical CDR3. CDR3 nucleotides: TGTGCCAGCAGCTTAGAGCGCAATTCACCCCTCCACTTT. It translates to CASSLERNSPLHF. The chain carries TRBV11-2 and TRBJ1-6; D not certain. V lost 0 bases and J 7 bases, leaving 4 bases between the germline ends. Germline CDR1 is SGHAT and CDR2 is FQNNGV. The CDR3 length is 13 residues.

The rearrangement uses TRBV30 and TRBJ1-3, with 7 positions matching TRBD1. V was pared by 0 bases and J by 3 bases, with 11 bases of the junction left unmatched. Per germline, CDR1 GTSNPN and CDR2 SVGIG (reference sequence). This CDR3 is 17 amino acids long. In DNA, the CDR3 is TGTGCCTGGAGTGTAGGGGGCCCCTTCGGGCGTGGAAACACCATATATTTT. Its protein product is CAWSVGGPFGRGNTIYF.

The chain recombines TRBV9 with TRBJ2-4, with D perhaps matching TRBD2 (6 bases). The germline gives CDR1 SGDLS, CDR2 YYNGEE. The CDR3 runs to 13 residues. V was clipped by 3 bases and J by 5 bases, with 9 bases between them. CDR3 DNA: TGTGCCAGCAGCGCCGGAGGGCAAAACATTCAGTACTTC. Its protein product is CASSAGGQNIQYF.

V gene TRBV5-1 combines with J gene TRBJ1-2, with D maybe TRBD1 (6 bases). This CDR3 contains 15 residues. V was trimmed by 1 base and J by 6 bases, leaving 16 bases between them. Per germline, CDR1 SGHRS and CDR2 YFSETQ. The CDR3 loop reads CASSLTAGALDGYTF. As DNA, the CDR3 is TGCGCCAGCAGCTTGACGGCGGGGGCGTTGGATGGCTACACCTTC.

The rearrangement uses TRBV5-1 and TRBJ1-2, with D tentatively TRBD1 (5 bases). The CDR3 has 16 amino acids. V dropped 0 bases and J dropped 4 bases, with 16 bases sitting between them. CDR1 is SGHRS and CDR2 is YFSETQ in the germline V gene. The CDR3 nucleotides read TGCGCCAGCAGCTTGGTCGGGGGATCCCCGTCCTATGGCTACACCTTC. Its protein product is CASSLVGGSPSYGYTF. The variable domain in full, completed from reference TRBV5-1 and TRBJ1-2, reads KAGVTQTPRYLIKTRGQQVTLSCSPISGHRSVSWYQQTPGQGLQFLFEYFSETQRNKGNFPGRFSGRQFSNSRSEMNVSTLELGDSALYLCASSLVGGSPSYGYTFGSGTRLTVV.

The chain couples TRBV7-2 to TRBJ2-3; D is possibly TRBD1 (6 bases). The V gene's germline CDR1 is SGHTA and CDR2 FQGNSA. This CDR3 spans 14 amino acids. Trimming left V 5 bases short and J 4 bases short, with 13 bases between. The CDR3: CASSPDRYPDTQYF. DNA for the CDR3: TGTGCCAGCAGCCCCGACAGGTACCCAGATACGCAGTATTTT.

The chain couples TRBV10-1 to TRBJ2-7, with 7 bases fitting TRBD1. The CDR3 is 13 amino acids. Germline V gives CDR1 WNHNN, CDR2 SYGVQD (reference sequence). Unmatched junction bases numbered 5, after V lost 3 bases and J lost 6 bases. CDR3 in DNA: TGCGCCAGCAGTGAAAGGGGGCATGGCGAGCAGTACTTC. Its protein is CASSERGHGEQYF.

This rearrangement joins TRBV9 to TRBJ2-1; possibly TRBD2 for D (6 bases). The germline V gene encodes CDR1 SGDLS and CDR2 YYNGEE. The CDR3 has 19 residues. Trimming cost V 4 bases and J 1 base, with 24 bases left between them. CDR3 in DNA: TGTGCCAGCAGCCCGGAGGGACGGGATCGGGCCGGGTCCTACAATGAGCAGTTCTTC. Translated, it gives CASSPEGRDRAGSYNEQFF.

The rearrangement joins TRBV6-4 to TRBJ2-7; possible D gene TRBD2, 6 bases. This CDR3 region has 15 residues. V shed 5 bases and J shed 7 bases, with 21 bases lying between them. From germline, CDR1 is MRHNA and CDR2 SNTAGT. The CDR3 spells CASSPGLTYPREQYF. The DNA of the CDR3 is TGTGCCAGCAGTCCGGGACTCACGTATCCTAGGGAGCAGTACTTC.

The chain recombines TRBV7-9 with TRBJ1-2, with no clear D. The CDR3 is 13 residues long. The germline V gene encodes CDR1 SEHNR and CDR2 FQNEAQ (reference sequence). V was shortened by 0 bases and J by 4 bases, with 6 bases between the two germline ends. CDR3 in DNA: TGTGCCAGCAGCTTAGCCGAATTCTATGGCTACACCTTC. This codes for CASSLAEFYGYTF.

This rearrangement joins TRBV7-9 to TRBJ2-4; the D gene is possibly TRBD2 (6 bases). Per the germline V gene, CDR1 is SEHNR and CDR2 is FQNEAQ (reference sequence). Trimming cost V 5 bases and J 4 bases, with 15 bases left between them. The CDR3 loop spans 15 amino acids. CDR3 nucleotide sequence: TGTGCCAGCAGCCATGCGGGACCACGGAAAAACATTCAGTACTTC. Its protein is CASSHAGPRKNIQYF.